This entry concerns a single T cell receptor beta chain. Antigen specificity is unknown. This sample was included in a study of breast tumors, draining lymph nodes, adjacent tissues. Regarding the study as a whole: Tumor and nontumor repertoires were significantly more similar in luminal-like than in basal-like breast cancer. Tumor TCR diversity was below lymph nodes but above nontumor tissue.

MiXCR, run by TCRdb on the multiplex PCR reads, gives a single entry per CDR3 protein. The sample shows around 22,000 distinct CDR3 sequences, approximately 60% of them seen only once. The CDR3 sequence is 11 residues long. The V gene lost 0 bases and the J gene lost 10 bases, with 5 bases spanning the gap. Germline V gene lookup returns CDR1 SGHRS and CDR2 YFSETQ. The sequenced material came from tumor-adjacent breast tissue. The receptor's source is a female donor with breast cancer. Some clones in this sample may be carry-over from other donors' samples. The rearrangement uses TRBV5-1 and TRBJ2-1; D call uncertain. As DNA, the CDR3 is TGCGCCAGCAGCTTGGCGGTAGAGCAGTTCTTC. Its protein is CASSLAVEQFF.